This TCR beta chain was sequenced for a study of blood T cell repertoires in COVID-19. In this sample, this clone turned up a few times. Repertoires were generated with immunoSEQ multiplex PCR, while TCRdb's copy carries only in-frame clones and drops some. The sample lists more than 300,000 clones, roughly 90% occurring once. Which cohort a participant joined came from the clinical history participants gave. This CDR3 spans 13 amino acids. V gave up 4 bases and J gave up 0 bases, with 6 bases separating them. Germline values: CDR1 SGHTA, CDR2 FQGNSA. The rearrangement links TRBV7-2 to TRBJ1-1; a possible D gene is TRBD1 (5 bases). The sample consisted of PBMCs or T cells enriched from blood (not recorded which). This TCR was sampled from a woman in her thirties who had recovered from COVID-19. This CDR3 is CASSSQVNTEAFF. The CDR3 region has the DNA TGTGCCAGCAGCTCACAGGTGAACACTGAAGCTTTCTTT.